Following are 24 T cell receptor beta chains from one sample sequenced in a study of T cells in Graves' hyperthyroidism and ophthalmopathy. It was RNA transcripts that yielded the amplified TCR beta CDR3 regions. During a first-round RT-PCR of the TCR CDR3, the HTBI primer set was used. TCRdb re-derived calls from the multiplex PCR reads in MiXCR, one entry per CDR3 protein. The sample yields approximately 600,000 distinct CDR3 sequences, about 15% seen once. The sample was blood. These receptors were obtained from a woman in her 40s with Graves' ophthalmopathy.

The J gene is TRBJ2-3, the V gene TRBV4-2; 10 nucleotides agree with TRBD2. J was trimmed by 5 bases and V by 4 bases; bases with no gene match: 9. Germline CDR1 reads LGHNA; CDR2 reads YNFKEQ. This CDR3 comprises 16 residues. This CDR3 is CASSPLASGSGDTQYF. The CDR3, as DNA: TGTGCCAGCAGCCCCCTGGCTAGCGGGAGCGGAGATACGCAGTATTTT.

This clonotype was seen ten or more times. The chain combines TRBV4-1 with TRBJ2-7; 11 bases are a match to TRBD1. Germline V gene sequence: CDR1 MGHRA, CDR2 YSYEKL. Germline trimming cut 1 base from V and 5 bases from J; bases unmatched to any gene: 10. The CDR3 loop spans 17 amino acids. The CDR3 sequence: CASSQVVAGQGGNEQYF. CDR3 sequence (DNA): TGCGCCAGCAGCCAAGTCGTGGCGGGACAGGGGGGGAACGAGCAGTACTTC.

This clonotype came up many times. V gene TRBV7-3 combines with J gene TRBJ2-2; weak D call: TRBD2 (5 bases). V shed 1 base and J shed 3 bases, with 9 bases lying between them. This CDR3 contains 15 residues. Germline CDR1 SGHTA, CDR2 FQGTGA. Written as DNA, the CDR3 is TGTGCCAGCAGCTTAAACGGAGGATACACCGGGGAGCTGTTTTTT. Protein product: CASSLNGGYTGELFF.

This clonotype was recorded once. A much bigger clone sits one base away, suggesting this may be a read error. V and J are TRBV7-2 and TRBJ2-7; perhaps TRBD1 as D (5 bases). The CDR3 runs to 13 residues. The germline CDR1 and CDR2 sequences are SGHTA and FQGNSA. V lost 5 bases and J 5 bases, leaving 13 bases between the germline ends. The CDR3 region is CASSTFQGHEQYF. CDR3 nucleotides: TGTGCCAGCAGCACGTTTCAGGGTCACGAGCAGTACTTC.

The chain combines TRBV28 with TRBJ2-5; D is possibly TRBD2 (6 bases). Germline V CDR1 and CDR2: MDHEN, SYDVKM. The ends were cut back, 5 bases at V and 0 bases at J, with 16 bases in the middle. There are 16 residues in the CDR3. The CDR3 sequence: CASSPRIRTNQETQYF. CDR3 sequence (DNA): TGTGCCAGCAGTCCACGAATCCGGACTAACCAAGAGACCCAGTACTTC.

The V and J genes are TRBV7-9 and TRBJ2-7, with a weak D call TRBD2 (6 bases). Between the trimmed V and J ends, which lost 0 bases and 5 bases, there was a span of 8 bases. Germline V gene sequence: CDR1 SEHNR, CDR2 FQNEAQ (reference sequence). The CDR3 spans 13 residues. DNA for the CDR3: TGTGCCAGCAGCTTAGCTACGGGGGACGAGCAGTACTTC. It translates to CASSLATGDEQYF.

This chain uses TRBV20-1 with TRBJ2-7; D ambiguous. V lost 7 bases to trimming and J lost 0 bases, with 10 bases between them. The germline V gene has CDR1 DFQATT and CDR2 SNEGSKA (reference sequence). The CDR3 consists of 12 residues. Here the CDR3 DNA reads TGCAGTGTCCTTAAAAGCTCCTACGAGCAGTACTTC. Protein: CSVLKSSYEQYF.

At least ten counts were recorded for this clonotype. V gene TRBV11-2 combines with J gene TRBJ2-2, with D hard to call. Germline V lookup: CDR1 SGHAT, CDR2 FQNNGV. This CDR3 contains 14 residues. V was trimmed by 5 bases and J by 2 bases, leaving 9 bases between them. The CDR3 spells CASSHDPNTGELFF. The CDR3 region has the DNA TGTGCCAGCAGCCATGACCCTAACACCGGGGAGCTGTTTTTT.

Many counts were recorded for this clonotype. J is TRBJ1-1 and V is TRBV20-1; D is unresolved. The CDR3 has 12 residues. With 8 bases removed from V and 3 bases from J, the gap between germline ends came to 13 bases. CDR1 and CDR2 from the germline V gene are DFQATT and SNEGSKA (reference sequence). The CDR3 reads CSSIKGDTEAFF. The CDR3 DNA is TGCAGTTCGATCAAGGGTGACACTGAAGCTTTCTTT.

This clonotype was counted a few times. This chain connects TRBV12-3 or TRBV12-4 to TRBJ1-3; D gene ambiguous. This CDR3 contains 15 residues. Between the trimmed V and J ends, which lost 5 bases and 4 bases, there was a span of 15 bases. CDR3 bases: TGTGCCAGCAGTCCCGCGAGTTGGAAGGGAAACACCATATATTTT. Protein product: CASSPASWKGNTIYF.

This clonotype came up many times. The rearrangement joins TRBV6-1 to TRBJ2-7, with TRBD2 identical over 8 bases. Germline CDR1 is MNHNS and CDR2 is SASEGT. Trimming cost V 7 bases and J 6 bases; bases outside gene matches: 11. This CDR3 spans 14 amino acids. The CDR3 reads CASNKREPRGEQYF. CDR3 sequence (DNA): TGTGCCAGCAATAAGCGGGAGCCCCGGGGCGAGCAGTACTTC.

This clonotype appeared many times. The CDR3 reads CASSEVREAFF. CDR3 DNA sequence: TGTGCCAGCAGTGAAGTGAGGGAAGCTTTCTTT. The rearrangement uses TRBV2 and TRBJ1-1; D ambiguous. In germline, CDR1 is SNHLY, CDR2 FYNNEI. V lost 1 base and J 8 bases, leaving 5 bases between the germline ends. This CDR3 has 11 residues. Full variable domain (outside the CDR3, taken from reference TRBV2 and TRBJ1-1): EPEVTQTPSHQVTQMGQEVILRCVPISNHLYFYWYRQILGQKVEFLVSFYNNEISEKSEIFDDQFSVERPDGSNFTLKIRSTKLEDSAMYFCASSEVREAFFGQGTRLTVV.

This clonotype has a single count. The J gene is TRBJ1-1, the V gene TRBV18; 9 positions agree with TRBD1. Trimming took 3 bases from V and 11 from J; bases not matched to a gene: 7. Germline CDR1 is KGHSH and CDR2 is LQKENI. There are 13 residues in the CDR3. For the CDR3, the DNA is TGTGCCAGCTCACCCGGTGGGACAGGGCGGGCTTTCTTT. This translates into CASSPGGTGRAFF.

The chain joins TRBV6-5 to TRBJ1-2; D gene unclear. Trimming left V 0 bases short and J 0 bases short, with 8 bases between. The CDR3 runs to 15 residues. Germline assignment: CDR1 MNHEY and CDR2 SVGAGI. The CDR3 bases are TGTGCCAGCAGTTACTCGGCAGCAGCTAACTATGGCTACACCTTC. Its translation: CASSYSAAANYGYTF.

There are many counts of this clonotype. V and J are TRBV7-9 and TRBJ2-5; 9 bases are a match to TRBD1. CDR3 length: 14 amino acids. Trimming cost V 2 bases and J 4 bases; bases outside gene matches: 2. Germline lookup yields CDR1 SEHNR and CDR2 FQNEAQ (reference sequence). The CDR3 region is CASSLTGGIETQYF. The DNA for the CDR3 is TGTGCCAGCAGCTTAACAGGGGGCATAGAGACCCAGTACTTC.

The chain's CDR3 is CASSYTSGTYNEQFF. The CDR3 nucleotides are TGTGCCAGCAGTTATACTAGCGGGACCTACAATGAGCAGTTCTTC. The chain has TRBV6-2 or TRBV6-3 and TRBJ2-1; 10 nucleotides align to TRBD2. CDR3 length equals 15 residues. Germline assignment: CDR1 MNHEY and CDR2 SVGEGT. The trim removed 3 bases at V and 2 bases at J, leaving 1 base unmatched.

This clonotype occurred many times. V and J are TRBV20-1 and TRBJ2-7, with 11 bases lining up with TRBD2. V lost 2 bases and J lost 8; bases outside the gene matches: 2. This CDR3 comprises 12 residues. CDR1 is DFQATT and CDR2 is SNEGSKA in the germline V gene (reference sequence). This CDR3 reads CSARSSGGQQYF. The CDR3, as DNA: TGCAGTGCTAGATCTAGCGGGGGGCAGCAGTACTTC.

This chain uses TRBV28 with TRBJ2-5; 8 nucleotides align to TRBD1. Germline values: CDR1 MDHEN, CDR2 SYDVKM. The CDR3 extends over 14 amino acids. The V gene end was trimmed by 3 bases and the J gene end by 5 bases; junction bases not matched to a gene: 5. The CDR3 DNA is TGTGCCAGCAGTTTGACAGGGGTTAGGGAGACCCAGTACTTC. It encodes CASSLTGVRETQYF.

This clonotype has ten or more counts. The V gene is TRBV20-1, the J gene TRBJ2-2; weak D call: TRBD2 (6 bases). There are 17 residues in the CDR3. V was clipped by 3 bases and J by 0 bases, with 17 bases between them. CDR1 DFQATT and CDR2 SNEGSKA come from the germline V gene (reference sequence). CDR3 DNA: TGCAGTGCTAGGAATAGCGGTCCAACTGCGAACACCGGGGAGCTGTTTTTT. Translating gives CSARNSGPTANTGELFF.

This clonotype came up many times. V is TRBV12-3 or TRBV12-4 and J is TRBJ2-7; possible D gene TRBD1, 6 bases. CDR3 size: 14 residues. The V end was cut by 7 bases, the J end by 2 bases, with 15 bases between. Written as DNA, the CDR3 is TGTGCCAGCACTCCGACAGGCCCTCCCTACGAGCAGTACTTC. Translation: CASTPTGPPYEQYF.

This clonotype has at least ten counts. This sequence joins TRBV29-1 and TRBJ2-7, with 8 positions matching TRBD2. After removal of 4 bases from V and 2 bases from J, the junction contained 10 bases not matched to a gene. The CDR3 totals 15 residues. Germline values: CDR1 SQVTM, CDR2 ANQGSEA. The CDR3 sequence: CSVAVRREVTYEQYF. The CDR3, as DNA: TGCAGCGTTGCCGTACGGCGGGAGGTCACCTACGAGCAGTACTTC.

This clonotype was seen ten or more times. V is TRBV6-1 and J is TRBJ2-2, with 8 bases matching TRBD2. The germline gives CDR1 MNHNS, CDR2 SASEGT. J was trimmed by 8 bases and V by 5 bases; bases with no gene match: 7. The CDR3 totals 14 residues. Here the CDR3 DNA reads TGTGCCAGCAGTAAAGAGCGGGAGCGGGGGGAGCTGTTTTTT. It translates to CASSKERERGELFF.

In this sample, this clonotype turned up a few times. This may arise from a read error, as a much more abundant clone is one base away. The chain has TRBV13 and TRBJ2-1; D is unclear. This CDR3 region has 14 residues. CDR1 and CDR2 (germline): PRHDT, FYEKMQ (reference sequence). Written as DNA, the CDR3 is TGTGCCAGCGGCTTAGTTGTACATAGGGATGAGCAGTTCTTC. This encodes CASGLVVHRDEQFF.

The sample holds many counts of this clonotype. The chain employs TRBV20-1 and TRBJ2-5, with 14 bases identical to TRBD2. The CDR3 loop spans 15 amino acids. Trimming at V came to 6 bases and at J to 5 bases, leaving 8 bases not matched to a gene. Germline V lookup: CDR1 DFQATT, CDR2 SNEGSKA (reference sequence). CDR3 in DNA: TGCAGTGCACAAGCCGGGACTAGCGGGAGTGAGACCCAGTACTTC. This sequence encodes CSAQAGTSGSETQYF.